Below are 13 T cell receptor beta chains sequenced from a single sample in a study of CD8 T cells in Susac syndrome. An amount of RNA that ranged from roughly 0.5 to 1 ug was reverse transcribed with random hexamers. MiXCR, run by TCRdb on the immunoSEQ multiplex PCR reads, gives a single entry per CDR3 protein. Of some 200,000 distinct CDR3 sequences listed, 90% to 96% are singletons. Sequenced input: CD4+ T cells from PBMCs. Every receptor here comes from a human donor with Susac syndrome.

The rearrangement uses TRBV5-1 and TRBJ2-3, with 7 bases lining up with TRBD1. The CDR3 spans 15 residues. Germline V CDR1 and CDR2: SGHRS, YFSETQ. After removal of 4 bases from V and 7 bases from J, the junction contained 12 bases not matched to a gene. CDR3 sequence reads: CASSRGTGTDHTQYF. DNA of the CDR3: TGCGCCAGCAGCCGGGGAACCGGGACAGACCATACGCAGTATTTT.

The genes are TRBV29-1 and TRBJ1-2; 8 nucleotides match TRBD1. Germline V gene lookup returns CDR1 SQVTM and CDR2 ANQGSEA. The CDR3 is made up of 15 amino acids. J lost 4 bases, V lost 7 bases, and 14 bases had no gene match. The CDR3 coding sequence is TGCAGCGCCACTACCTGGACAGGGCGAAGCTATGGCTACACCTTC. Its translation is CSATTWTGRSYGYTF.

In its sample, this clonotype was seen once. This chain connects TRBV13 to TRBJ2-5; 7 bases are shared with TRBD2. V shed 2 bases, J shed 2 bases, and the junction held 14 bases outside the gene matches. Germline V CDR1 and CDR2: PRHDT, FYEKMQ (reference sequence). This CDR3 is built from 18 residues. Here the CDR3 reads CASSLLSPLVGGQETQYF. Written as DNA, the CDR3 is TGTGCCAGCAGCTTACTATCCCCTCTTGTGGGGGGGCAAGAGACCCAGTACTTC.

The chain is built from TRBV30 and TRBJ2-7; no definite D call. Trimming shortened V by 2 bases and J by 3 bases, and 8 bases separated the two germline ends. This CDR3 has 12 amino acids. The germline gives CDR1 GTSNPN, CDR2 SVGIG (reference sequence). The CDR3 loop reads CAWSRQFYEQYF. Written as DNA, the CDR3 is TGTGCCTGGAGTCGGCAGTTCTACGAGCAGTACTTC. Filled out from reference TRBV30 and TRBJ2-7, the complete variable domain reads SQTIHQWPATLVQPVGSPLSLECTVEGTSNPNLYWYRQAAGRGLQLLFYSVGIGQISSEVPQNLSASRPQDRQFILSSKKLLLSDSGFYLCAWSRQFYEQYFGPGTRLTVT.

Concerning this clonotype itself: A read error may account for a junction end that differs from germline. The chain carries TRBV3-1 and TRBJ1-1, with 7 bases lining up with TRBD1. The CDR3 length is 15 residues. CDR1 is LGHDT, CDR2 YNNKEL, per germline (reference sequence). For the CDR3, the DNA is TGTGCCAGCAGCCATTCGACAGGGTTGAAAACTGAAGCTTTCTTT. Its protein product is CASSHSTGLKTEAFF. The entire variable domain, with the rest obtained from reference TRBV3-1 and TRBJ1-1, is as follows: DTAVSQTPKYLVTQMGNDKSIKCEQNLGHDTMYWYKQDSKKFLKIMFSYNNKELIINETVPNRFSPKSPDKAHLNLHINSLELGDSAVYFCASSHSTGLKTEAFFGQGTRLTVV.

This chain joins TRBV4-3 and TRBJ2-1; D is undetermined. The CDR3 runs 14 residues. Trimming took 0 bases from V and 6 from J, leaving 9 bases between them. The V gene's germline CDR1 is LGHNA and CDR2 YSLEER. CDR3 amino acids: CASSQDYLSNEQFF. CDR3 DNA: TGCGCCAGCAGCCAAGATTACCTGTCCAATGAGCAGTTCTTC.

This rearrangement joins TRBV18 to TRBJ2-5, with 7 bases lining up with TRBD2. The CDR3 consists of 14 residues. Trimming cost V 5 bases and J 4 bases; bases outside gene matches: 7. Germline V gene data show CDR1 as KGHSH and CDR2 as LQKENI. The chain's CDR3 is CASSTSGTTETQYF. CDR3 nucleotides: TGTGCCAGCTCAACTTCCGGGACTACAGAGACCCAGTACTTC.

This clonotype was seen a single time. The CDR3 DNA sequence: TGTGCCAGTAGTATAGTAGGGGCGGCAACGAACACCGGGGAGCTGTTTTTT. Translated: CASSIVGAATNTGELFF. V gene TRBV19 combines with J gene TRBJ2-2; a weak D match, TRBD1 (5 bases). The CDR3 has 17 amino acids. The V gene's germline CDR1 is LNHDA and CDR2 SQIVND (reference sequence). The V end lost 1 base, the J end lost 0 bases, and 12 bases lay between the germline ends.

CDR3 sequence reads: CASSQDVSGETQYF. CDR3 bases: TGTGCCAGCAGCCAAGATGTGAGCGGGGAGACCCAGTACTTC. J is TRBJ2-5 and V is TRBV3-1; tentative D call: TRBD2 (6 bases). The CDR3 sequence is 14 residues long. V lost 0 bases and J 5 bases, leaving 10 bases between the germline ends. Looked up from germline, CDR1 is LGHDT and CDR2 is YNNKEL (reference sequence).

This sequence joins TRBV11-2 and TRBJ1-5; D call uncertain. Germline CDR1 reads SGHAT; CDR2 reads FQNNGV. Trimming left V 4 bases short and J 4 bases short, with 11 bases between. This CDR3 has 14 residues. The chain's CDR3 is CASSSQERNQPQHF. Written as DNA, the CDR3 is TGTGCCAGCAGCTCCCAGGAGAGGAATCAGCCCCAGCATTTT.

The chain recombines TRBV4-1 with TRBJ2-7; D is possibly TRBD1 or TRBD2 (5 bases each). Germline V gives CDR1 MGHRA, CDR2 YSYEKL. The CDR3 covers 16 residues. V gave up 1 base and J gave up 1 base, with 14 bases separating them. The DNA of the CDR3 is TGCGCCAGCAGCCAAGCGGGCAGGGACGGTTCCTACGAGCAGTACTTC. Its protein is CASSQAGRDGSYEQYF.

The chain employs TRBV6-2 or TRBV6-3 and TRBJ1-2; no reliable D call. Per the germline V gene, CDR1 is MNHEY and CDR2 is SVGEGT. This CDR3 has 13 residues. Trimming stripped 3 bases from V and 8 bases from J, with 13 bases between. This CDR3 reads CASSYTRWRGYTF. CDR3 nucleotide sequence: TGTGCCAGCAGTTATACCCGCTGGAGGGGCTACACCTTC.

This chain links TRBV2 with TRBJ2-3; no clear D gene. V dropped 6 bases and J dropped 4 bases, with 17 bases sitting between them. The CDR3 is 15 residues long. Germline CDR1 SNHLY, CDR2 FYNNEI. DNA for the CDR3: TGTGCCAGCAGGTTGAGAACTACAGCTGCAGATACGCAGTATTTT. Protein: CASRLRTTAADTQYF.